Reported below is one T cell receptor (beta chain). The antigen is not known. Between the mid-2010s and the late 2010s, patients underwent resection in Japan or China. Profiling relied on immunoSEQ multiplex PCR, and the TCRdb table lists in-frame clones only, not all of them. Among 10,000 or so clones listed, 79% were seen once. The data stem from a study of immune evolution from preneoplasia to lung adenocarcinoma. Study observations and caveats: Later-stage lesions appeared to have more T cells, more diversity, less clonality.

This receptor was identified in a donor aged 70 or older with lung adenocarcinoma. The sample was FFPE minimally invasive lung adenocarcinoma tissue.

The CDR3, as DNA: TGTGCCAGCAGTTCGGGACAGGGATACAATGAGCAGTTCTTC. As protein: CASSSGQGYNEQFF. This rearrangement joins TRBV6-6 to TRBJ2-1; 9 nucleotides match TRBD1. Trimming took 4 bases from V and 4 from J; bases not matched to a gene: 2. Per the germline V gene, CDR1 is MNHNY and CDR2 is SVGAGI (reference sequence). The CDR3 has 14 amino acids.